Listed below are T cell receptor beta chains from one sample, sequenced in a study of CD8 T cells in Susac syndrome. MiXCR was run by TCRdb on the immunoSEQ multiplex PCR reads, yielding one entry per CDR3 protein. This sample yields 150,000 to 200,000 distinct CDR3 sequences, of which 85% to 95% are seen a single time; 0.085% to 0.13% belongs to the top ten. Sequencing used CD4+ T cells from PBMCs. These receptors all come from a human donor in good health. Each CDR3 is given with its conserved first and last residue. The order of the fields is J gene, clone size, V gene, D gene, CDR3 DNA, CDR3 protein. The D gene is left open where the match is weak. The size of a clone is reported for some rows only, either as once, few or many, or as a class for expanded clones.

>TRBJ1-1|.|TRBV25-1|TRBD1
TGTGCCAGCAGGGATCGACAGGGGACAGCTTTCTTT
CASRDRQGTAFF
>TRBJ2-5|.|TRBV11-1|.
TGTGCCAGCAGCTTACTGACGGGAGAGACCCAGTACTTC
CASSLLTGETQYF
>TRBJ2-3|.|TRBV4-3|TRBD2
TGCGCCAGCCCTAAGAGCGGGAGGGCCTCAACTTACCGCTGGGATACGCAGTATTTT
CASPKSGRASTYRWDTQYF
>TRBJ2-2|.|TRBV9|.
TGTGCCAGCAGCGTAGCGTCTTCCGGGGAGCTGTTTTTT
CASSVASSGELFF
>TRBJ2-1|.|TRBV15|TRBD1
TGTGCCGCCAGCAGGACGACAGGGCGCAATGAGCAGTTCTTC
CAASRTTGRNEQFF
>TRBJ2-3|.|TRBV29-1|.
TGCAGCGTTCGTGGACAGCTCACAGATACGCAGTATTTT
CSVRGQLTDTQYF
>TRBJ1-2|.|TRBV3-1|.
TGTGCCAGCAGAGGCGGACCCTATGGCTACACCTTC
CASRGGPYGYTF
>TRBJ2-7|.|TRBV27|.
TGTGCCAGCAGCAAGGACAGAAGCTCCTACGAGCAGTACTTC
CASSKDRSSYEQYF
>TRBJ1-2|.|TRBV9|TRBD1
TGTGCCAGCAGCCCTACTGGGACAGCCCCTAACTATGGCTACACCTTC
CASSPTGTAPNYGYTF
>TRBJ1-5|.|TRBV30|.
TGTGCCTGGGGCCGGGGGCAGGGGCAGCCCCAGCATTTT
CAWGRGQGQPQHF
>TRBJ1-1|.|TRBV6-1|.
TGTGCCAGCAGTGAATTAGGGGTATGGTCGGTGAACACTGAAGCTTTCTTT
CASSELGVWSVNTEAFF
>TRBJ1-2|.|TRBV30|.
TGTGCCTGGAGCTCGGGGTTGGACTATGGCTACACCTTC
CAWSSGLDYGYTF
>TRBJ2-7|.|TRBV9|.
TGTGCCAGCAGCGCCACCCCGACGTCTGAGCAGTACTTC
CASSATPTSEQYF
>TRBJ2-5|.|TRBV5-1|TRBD2
TGCGCCAGCAGACCACTGGGCGGGGGAAAAGAGACCCAGTACTTC
CASRPLGGGKETQYF
>TRBJ2-3|.|TRBV30|.
TGTGCCTGGAGGGGGCCTGGCACAGATACGCAGTATTTT
CAWRGPGTDTQYF
>TRBJ2-7|.|TRBV30|.
TGTGCCTGGAGTGTGCCCCCGGGCGAGCAGTACTTC
CAWSVPPGEQYF
>TRBJ1-1|.|TRBV27|.
TGTGCCAGCAGTTTCCAAAGGGGCGTTGAAGCTTTCTTT
CASSFQRGVEAFF
>TRBJ2-1|.|TRBV7-7|TRBD2
TGTGCCAGCAGCCCCGGACTAGCGGGAGTCTACAATGAGCAGTTCTTC
CASSPGLAGVYNEQFF
>TRBJ2-3|.|TRBV7-2|.
TGTGCCAGCAGGGACGACAGGCGGAGGACAGATACGCAGTATTTT
CASRDDRRRTDTQYF
>TRBJ2-7|.|TRBV27|.
TGTGCCAGCAGTTTTGAGGGAGGCTCTATCGAGCAGTACTTC
CASSFEGGSIEQYF
>TRBJ1-1|once|TRBV24-1|.
TGTGCCACCCAAGGGATGAACACTGAAGCTTTCTTT
CATQGMNTEAFF
>TRBJ2-1|.|TRBV15|TRBD2
TGTGCCACCAGCAGAGGCTCGGGACTAGCGGGAGGCAATGAGCAGTTCTTC
CATSRGSGLAGGNEQFF
>TRBJ2-5|.|TRBV7-2|.
TGTGCCAGCAGCTCCTGGTCGCGGAAAGAGACCCAGTACTTC
CASSSWSRKETQYF
>TRBJ2-7|.|TRBV3-1|.
TGTGCCAGCAGCCAAGGACTCCATTCCTACGAGCAGTACTTC
CASSQGLHSYEQYF
>TRBJ1-5|.|TRBV3-1|TRBD1
TGTGCCAGCAGCCCAGGGGGCGTTCAGCCCCAGCATTTT
CASSPGGVQPQHF
>TRBJ2-1|.|TRBV29-1|.
TGCAGCGGAGGAGAAAACGGGTACAATGAGCAGTTCTTC
CSGGENGYNEQFF
>TRBJ2-7|.|TRBV29-1|.
TGCAGCGTTGCTCCCACAGCATCCTACGAGCAGTACTTC
CSVAPTASYEQYF
>TRBJ2-1|.|TRBV5-1|TRBD2
TGCGCCAGCAGTAGTGGTAGCGGGGTCTACAATGAGCAGTTCTTC
CASSSGSGVYNEQFF
>TRBJ2-2|once|TRBV6-5|.
TGTGCCAGCAGTCGCCCGGGCGGGGAGCTGTTTTTT
CASSRPGGELFF
>TRBJ1-2|.|TRBV29-1|TRBD1
TGCAGCGTCCACAGGGGGCCTGACTATGGCTACACCTTC
CSVHRGPDYGYTF
>TRBJ2-7|.|TRBV5-4|TRBD2
TGTGCCAGCAGCGTGCAGCGGGACGGATTCGAGCAGTACTTC
CASSVQRDGFEQYF
>TRBJ2-2|.|TRBV30|TRBD2
TGTGCCCAAAGCGGGCTAGCGGTTGGAGGGGAGCTGTTTTTT
CAQSGLAVGGELFF
>TRBJ1-1|.|TRBV5-6|.
TGTGCCAGCAGCGTGAACTATGCCCGAGGGAACACTGAAGCTTTCTTT
CASSVNYARGNTEAFF
>TRBJ2-7|once|TRBV6-2/TRBV6-3|TRBD1
TGTGCCAGCAGTCAGTATCCGGGACAGGGGGCTTACGAGCAGTACTTC
CASSQYPGQGAYEQYF
>TRBJ2-3|.|TRBV20-1|TRBD2
TGCAGTGCTCTCAGCGGGAGCCTCACAGATACGCAGTATTTT
CSALSGSLTDTQYF
>TRBJ1-5|.|TRBV5-1|.
TGCGCCAGCAGCCCGCGGGGGGCGGATCAGCCCCAGCATTTT
CASSPRGADQPQHF
>TRBJ2-7|.|TRBV30|.
TGTGCCTGGAGTCCCTCGACAGACTACGAGCAGTACTTC
CAWSPSTDYEQYF
>TRBJ1-1|.|TRBV27|TRBD1
TGTGCCAGCGGGGGACAGGGGACTGAAGCTTTCTTT
CASGGQGTEAFF
>TRBJ2-1|.|TRBV13|.
TGTGCCAGCAGCTTAGACCATGAGCAGTTCTTC
CASSLDHEQFF
>TRBJ2-5|.|TRBV20-1|.
TGCAGTGCTAGGGTTATTCCAGAGACCCAGTACTTC
CSARVIPETQYF
>TRBJ2-5|.|TRBV29-1|TRBD1
TGCAGCGTCGAAACAGGGGGCGGAGAGACCCAGTACTTC
CSVETGGGETQYF
>TRBJ2-7|.|TRBV12-3/TRBV12-4|TRBD1
TGTGCCAGCAGTTCGGACAGGGATTTCGACGAGCAGTACTTC
CASSSDRDFDEQYF
>TRBJ2-7|.|TRBV14|TRBD2
TGTGCCAGCAGCCCTGGACTAGAGCGAGAGCAGTACTTC
CASSPGLEREQYF
>TRBJ2-3|.|TRBV20-1|TRBD1
TGCAGTGCTAATGAGGGGACAGGGGAAGATACGCAGTATTTT
CSANEGTGEDTQYF
>TRBJ2-7|.|TRBV6-2/TRBV6-3|TRBD2
TGTGCCAGCGGGACTGGTAGCGGGAGAGTCTACGAGCAGTACTTC
CASGTGSGRVYEQYF
>TRBJ2-2|.|TRBV6-1|TRBD2
TGTGCCAGCAGTGAGGGACTAGCGGGCCGCACCGGGGAGCTGTTTTTT
CASSEGLAGRTGELFF